This T cell receptor (beta chain) stems from a study of Ad26.COV2.S vaccination and SARS-CoV-2 variants. Whole-study findings and limits: Recipients given vaccine exceeded placebo recipients in spike-specific TCR breadth. Estimates derived from TCR breadth and depth analyses may have underestimated total T cell responses. Breadth measured for non-spike TCRs was similar across vaccine and placebo recipients.

This CDR3 is built from 16 residues. V dropped 2 bases and J dropped 4 bases, with 18 bases sitting between them. In germline, CDR1 is SGHAT, CDR2 FQNNGV. As regards this clone: What it recognizes is unknown.

The data were produced by immunoSEQ multiplex PCR, yet TCRdb's version contains in-frame clones alone and is incomplete. Here the sample spans roughly 92,000 clones, roughly 85% being singletons. Sequenced material: peripheral blood, taken after recovery from COVID-19. The TCR was taken from a human donor who had recovered from COVID-19. The J gene is TRBJ2-7, the V gene TRBV11-2; the D is unclear. This CDR3 is CASSLSTGQAAYEQYF. The DNA of the CDR3 is TGTGCCAGCAGCTTATCCACCGGCCAGGCTGCGTACGAGCAGTACTTC.